These T cell receptor beta chains were read from a single sample in a study of T cell repertoires in cytomegalovirus infection. TCRdb re-derived calls from the reads in MiXCR, one entry per CDR3 protein. The sample includes 490,000 or so distinct CDR3 sequences, around 11% of them seen just once. The sample comprised PBMCs. The receptors were gathered from a human donor in good health (CMV status not recorded). Some clones in this sample may be carry-over from other donors' samples. Both conserved end residues are part of each CDR3. A clone size is listed for some rows: how often the clone was seen (once, few, many), or a class if it is expanded.

>TRBV6-5|many|TRBJ2-5
CASSYSTGTGETQYF
>TRBV20-1|many|TRBJ2-1
CSARLLAGVGNEQFF
>TRBV5-1|few|TRBJ2-3
CASSLGAASDTQYF
>TRBV25-1|many|TRBJ2-1
CASSELEGRTFYEQFF
>TRBV12-3/TRBV12-4|.|TRBJ1-5
CASSEQGTGPQHF
>TRBV9|.|TRBJ2-3
CASSQSETWSTDTQYF
>TRBV11-2|many|TRBJ2-7
CASSREAAYEQYF
>TRBV10-3|.|TRBJ2-5
CAISESAQTNDQETQYF
>TRBV7-9|many|TRBJ1-2
CASIPGDGHGYTF
>TRBV7-8|many|TRBJ2-3
CASSLGGSGTDTQYF
>TRBV28|.|TRBJ2-3
CASSPPRVADTQYF
>TRBV5-1|few|TRBJ2-7
CASSLDRDPYYEQYF
>TRBV6-1|many|TRBJ2-7
CASSETGRVPHEQYF
>TRBV6-5|few|TRBJ2-2
CASSLYAGELFF
>TRBV6-4|many|TRBJ1-4
CASSDPAGGINEKLFF
>TRBV28|many|TRBJ1-1
CASSLGEGTAFF
>TRBV28|few|TRBJ2-7
CASRRSDTDSYEQYF
>TRBV19|few|TRBJ1-2
CASSIPWAGYTF
>TRBV20-1|few|TRBJ2-3
CSAPDSNTQYF
>TRBV6-1|many|TRBJ1-1
CASSTTGVGTEAFF
>TRBV28|few|TRBJ1-1
CASSPGAKAFF
>TRBV2|few|TRBJ1-6
CAVRAGKGGNNSPLHF
>TRBV27|many|TRBJ1-1
CASSTGTGGLKNTEAFF